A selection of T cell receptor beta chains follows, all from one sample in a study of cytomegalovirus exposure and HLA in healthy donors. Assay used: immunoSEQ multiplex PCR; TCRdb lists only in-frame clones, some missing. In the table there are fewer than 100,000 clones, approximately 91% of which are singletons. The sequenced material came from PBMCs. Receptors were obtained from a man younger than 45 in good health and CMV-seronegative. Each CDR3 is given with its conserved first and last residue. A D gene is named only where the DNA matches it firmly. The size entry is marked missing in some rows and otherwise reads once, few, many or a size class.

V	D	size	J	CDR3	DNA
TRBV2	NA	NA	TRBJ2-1	CASSAGTNNEQFF	TGTGCCAGCAGCGCCGGGACAAACAATGAGCAGTTCTTC
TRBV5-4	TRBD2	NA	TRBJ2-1	CASSGPSGGVNEQFF	TGTGCCAGCAGCGGACCTAGCGGGGGGGTCAATGAGCAGTTCTTC
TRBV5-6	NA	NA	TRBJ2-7	CASSSTDRWSYEQYF	TGTGCCAGCAGCTCCACCGACAGGTGGAGCTACGAGCAGTACTTC
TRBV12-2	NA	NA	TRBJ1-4	CASRRTEVFDGEKLFF	TGTGCAAGTCGCCGGACAGAAGTCTTCGACGGTGAAAAACTGTTTTTT
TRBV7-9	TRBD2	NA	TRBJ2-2	CASSLAGAGTGELFF	TGTGCCAGCAGTCTAGCGGGAGCGGGCACCGGGGAGCTGTTTTTT
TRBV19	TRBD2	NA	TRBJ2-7	CASSIDWAGGPSEQYF	TGTGCCAGTAGTATAGATTGGGCGGGAGGGCCGTCCGAGCAGTACTTC
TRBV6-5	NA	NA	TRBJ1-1	CASSYSTRDTEAFF	TGTGCCAGCAGTTACTCGACCAGGGACACTGAAGCTTTCTTT
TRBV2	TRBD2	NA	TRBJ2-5	CASYTTSVATQYF	TGTGCCAGCTATACCACTAGCGTGGCGACCCAGTACTTC
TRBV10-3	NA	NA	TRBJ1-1	CAISEGRSNTEAFF	TGTGCCATCAGTGAGGGGCGATCGAACACTGAAGCTTTCTTT
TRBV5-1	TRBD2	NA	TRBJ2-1	CASSFQVGGPYNEQFF	TGCGCCAGCAGCTTTCAGGTGGGAGGGCCTTACAATGAGCAGTTCTTC
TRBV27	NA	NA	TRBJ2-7	CASSLRGGTEEQYF	TGTGCCAGCAGTTTGAGGGGGGGGACCGAGGAGCAGTACTTC
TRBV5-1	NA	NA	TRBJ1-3	CASSIEGAGNTIYF	TGCGCCAGCAGCATTGAGGGAGCTGGAAACACCATATATTTT
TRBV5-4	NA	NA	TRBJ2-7	CASSLNIDIYEQYF	TGTGCCAGCAGCTTGAATATTGACATCTACGAGCAGTACTTC
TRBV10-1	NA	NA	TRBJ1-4	CASRFQVTTNEKLFF	TGCGCCAGCAGATTCCAGGTGACAACTAATGAAAAACTGTTTTTT
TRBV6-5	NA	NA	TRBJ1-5	CASRRNSNQPQHF	TGTGCCAGCAGGAGAAATAGCAATCAGCCCCAGCATTTT
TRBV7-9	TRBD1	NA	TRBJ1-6	CASSWTGAVNNSPLHF	TGTGCCAGCAGCTGGACAGGGGCGGTGAATAATTCACCCCTCCACTTT
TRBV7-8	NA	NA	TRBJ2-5	CASSQTRTLHKTQYF	TGTGCCAGCAGCCAAACTAGGACCCTGCACAAGACCCAGTACTTC
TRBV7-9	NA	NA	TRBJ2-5	CASSSWDSGQETQYF	TGTGCCAGCAGCTCGTGGGATAGCGGACAAGAGACCCAGTACTTC
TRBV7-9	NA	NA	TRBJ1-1	CASSLHTEAFF	TGTGCCAGCAGCCTTCACACTGAAGCTTTCTTT
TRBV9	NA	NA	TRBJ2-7	CASSVGQGTEQYF	TGTGCCAGCAGCGTAGGTCAGGGCACCGAGCAGTACTTC
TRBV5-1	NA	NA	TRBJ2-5	CASSLESDKETQYF	TGCGCCAGCAGCTTGGAGAGCGATAAAGAGACCCAGTACTTC
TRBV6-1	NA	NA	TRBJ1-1	CASSELGGTEAFF	TGTGCCAGCAGTGAACTAGGGGGCACTGAAGCTTTCTTT
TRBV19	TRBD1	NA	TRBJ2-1	CASSPLGTGRGNEQFF	TGTGCCAGTAGTCCTTTAGGGACAGGAAGGGGCAATGAGCAGTTCTTC
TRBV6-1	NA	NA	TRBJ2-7	CASSEGGQNYEQYF	TGTGCCAGCAGTGAGGGTGGACAGAACTACGAGCAGTACTTC
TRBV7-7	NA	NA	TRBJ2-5	CASSLKGVGETQYF	TGTGCTAGCAGCTTAAAGGGGGTTGGAGAGACCCAGTACTTC
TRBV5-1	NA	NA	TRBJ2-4	CASSLGEGGTKNIQYF	TGCGCCAGCAGCCTTGGAGAGGGAGGAACCAAAAACATTCAGTACTTC
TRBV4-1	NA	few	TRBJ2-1	CASTLDRVYNEQFF	TGCGCAAGCACGCTCGATCGGGTATACAATGAGCAGTTCTTC
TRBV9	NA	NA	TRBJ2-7	CASSKDLGGLVYEQYF	TGTGCCAGCAGCAAAGACTTGGGGGGGCTGGTCTACGAGCAGTACTTC
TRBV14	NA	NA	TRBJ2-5	CASSRTQETQYF	TGTGCCAGCAGCCGCACTCAAGAGACCCAGTACTTC
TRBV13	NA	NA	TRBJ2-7	CASSLDPRTANYEQYF	TGTGCCAGCAGCTTGGATCCCCGGACAGCCAACTACGAGCAGTACTTC
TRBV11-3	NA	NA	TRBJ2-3	CASSFWDKSTDTQYF	TGTGCCAGCAGCTTCTGGGACAAGAGCACAGATACGCAGTATTTT
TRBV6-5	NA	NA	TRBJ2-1	CASSYSLGRRGNEQFF	TGTGCCAGCAGTTACTCCCTTGGCAGACGCGGCAATGAGCAGTTCTTC
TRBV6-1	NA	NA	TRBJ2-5	CASSEASAYGETQYF	TGTGCCAGCAGTGAAGCCTCCGCTTACGGAGAGACCCAGTACTTC
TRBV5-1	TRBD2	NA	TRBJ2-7	CASSLASIGGRPYEQYF	TGCGCCAGCAGCTTGGCCAGTATCGGGGGGAGACCCTACGAGCAGTACTTC
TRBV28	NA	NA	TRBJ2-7	CASSSAGRRGTYEQYF	TGTGCCAGCAGCTCGGCGGGACGTAGGGGAACCTACGAGCAGTACTTC
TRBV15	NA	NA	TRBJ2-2	CATSRDRGNTGELFF	TGTGCCACCAGCAGAGACAGGGGGAACACCGGGGAGCTGTTTTTT
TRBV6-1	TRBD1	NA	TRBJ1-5	CASSDFGRGSNQPQHF	TGTGCCAGCAGTGATTTCGGCAGGGGGAGCAATCAGCCCCAGCATTTT
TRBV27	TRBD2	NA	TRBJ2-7	CASSLGTRGEQYF	TGTGCCAGCAGTCTCGGGACTAGGGGCGAGCAGTACTTC
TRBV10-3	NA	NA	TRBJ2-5	CAISESPRGQETQYF	TGTGCCATCAGTGAGTCGCCCCGCGGCCAAGAGACCCAGTACTTC
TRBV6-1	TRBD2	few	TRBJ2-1	CASSDSGGGGNEQFF	TGTGCCAGCAGTGATTCGGGGGGAGGAGGCAATGAGCAGTTCTTC
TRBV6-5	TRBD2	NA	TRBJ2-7	CASSYSAGDSYEQYF	TGTGCCAGCAGTTACTCTGCGGGAGACTCCTACGAGCAGTACTTC